This T cell receptor (beta chain) was obtained from a study of ipilimumab plus nivolumab after autologous stem cell transplantation. Patients got ipilimumab 1 mg/kg beginning 14 to 28 days post-transplant. Through week 26, nivolumab 3 mg/kg IV was given weeks 1, 4, 7, 10, then biweekly. TCRdb keeps only in-frame clones here, not all; method: immunoSEQ multiplex PCR. Of 20,000 to 25,000 clones listed, approximately 86% were seen once; the top ten hold approximately 5.2%. The clonotype comes from a male donor with diffuse large B-cell lymphoma. The source was PBMCs, collected in a trial of ipilimumab plus nivolumab as post-transplant consolidation.

The CDR3 sequence is CASSSGDRVRHEQYF. The CDR3, as DNA: TGTGCCAGCAGCTCAGGGGACAGGGTAAGACACGAGCAGTACTTC. The chain is built from TRBV5-6 and TRBJ2-7; 9 bases map to TRBD1. The CDR3 is 15 amino acids. The V segment lost 3 bases and the J segment 5 bases; nucleotides outside the gene matches: 9. Germline assignment: CDR1 SGHDT and CDR2 YYEEEE. The complete variable domain, with remaining parts taken from reference TRBV5-6 and TRBJ2-7, reads DAGVTQSPTHLIKTRGQQVTLRCSPKSGHDTVSWYQQALGQGPQFIFQYYEEEERQRGNFPDRFSGHQFPNYSSELNVNALLLGDSALYLCASSSGDRVRHEQYFGPGTRLTVT.